This T cell receptor (beta chain) was observed in a study of cytomegalovirus exposure and HLA in healthy donors. Germline lookup yields CDR1 MNHNY and CDR2 SVGAGI (reference sequence). This CDR3 contains 15 residues. The V segment lost 5 bases and the J segment 6 bases; nucleotides outside the gene matches: 5. With 60 Vbeta and 13 Jbeta primers, the PCR was carried out. Measured with immunoSEQ multiplex PCR; TCRdb has only the in-frame clones, and not every one. The table shows about 140,000 clones, with more than 75% occurring only once. Sequenced input: PBMCs. The V gene is TRBV6-6, the J gene TRBJ2-1; 12 bases fit TRBD2. This receptor was identified in a woman between 35 and 50 years old in good health and CMV-seronegative. The CDR3 region has the DNA TGTGCCAGCAGTAGACTAGCGGGAGTAGGCAATGAGCAGTTCTTC. Residues: CASSRLAGVGNEQFF.